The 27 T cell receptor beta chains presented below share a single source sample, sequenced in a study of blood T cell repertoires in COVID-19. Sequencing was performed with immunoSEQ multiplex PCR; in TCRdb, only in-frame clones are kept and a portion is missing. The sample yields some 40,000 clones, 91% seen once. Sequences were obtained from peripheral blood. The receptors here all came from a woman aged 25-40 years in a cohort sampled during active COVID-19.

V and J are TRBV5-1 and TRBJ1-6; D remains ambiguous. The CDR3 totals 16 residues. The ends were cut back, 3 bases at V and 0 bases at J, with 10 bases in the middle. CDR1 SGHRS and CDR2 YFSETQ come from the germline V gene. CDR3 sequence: CASSSGGSSYNSPLHF. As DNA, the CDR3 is TGCGCCAGCAGCTCCGGCGGGAGCTCCTATAATTCACCCCTCCACTTT.

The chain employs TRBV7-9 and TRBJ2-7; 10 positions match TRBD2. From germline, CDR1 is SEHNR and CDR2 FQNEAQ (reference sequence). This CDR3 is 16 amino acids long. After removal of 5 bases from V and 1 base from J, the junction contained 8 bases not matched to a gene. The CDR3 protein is CASSVGLASRSYEQYF. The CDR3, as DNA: TGTGCCAGCAGCGTGGGACTAGCGAGCCGTTCCTACGAGCAGTACTTC.

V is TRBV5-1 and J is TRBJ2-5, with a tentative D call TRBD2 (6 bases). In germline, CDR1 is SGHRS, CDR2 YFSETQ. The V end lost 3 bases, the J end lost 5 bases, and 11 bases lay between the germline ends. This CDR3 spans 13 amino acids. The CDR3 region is CASSSGGGETQYF. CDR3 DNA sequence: TGCGCCAGCAGCTCCGGGGGTGGGGAGACCCAGTACTTC.

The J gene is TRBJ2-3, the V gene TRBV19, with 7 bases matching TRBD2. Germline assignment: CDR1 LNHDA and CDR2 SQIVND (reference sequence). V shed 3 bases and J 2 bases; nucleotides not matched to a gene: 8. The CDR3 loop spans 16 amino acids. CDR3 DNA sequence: TGTGCCAGTAGTATCGGATCTAGCGGTCCCACAGATACGCAGTATTTT. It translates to CASSIGSSGPTDTQYF.

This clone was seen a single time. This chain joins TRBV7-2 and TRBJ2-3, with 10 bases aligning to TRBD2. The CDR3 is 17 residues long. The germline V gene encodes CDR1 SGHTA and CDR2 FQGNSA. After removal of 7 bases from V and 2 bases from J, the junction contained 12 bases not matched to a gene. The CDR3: CASTARELAGITDTQYF. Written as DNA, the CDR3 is TGTGCCAGCACGGCACGGGAACTAGCGGGGATCACAGATACGCAGTATTTT. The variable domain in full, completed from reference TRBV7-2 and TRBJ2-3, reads GAGVSQSPSNKVTEKGKDVELRCDPISGHTALYWYRQSLGQGLEFLIYFQGNSAPDKSGLPSDRFSAERTGGSVSTLTIQRTQQEDSAVYLCASTARELAGITDTQYFGPGTRLTVL.

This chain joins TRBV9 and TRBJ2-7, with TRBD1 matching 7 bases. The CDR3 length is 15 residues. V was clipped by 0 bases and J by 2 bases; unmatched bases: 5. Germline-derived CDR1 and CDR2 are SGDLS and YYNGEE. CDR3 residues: CASSVAPGQTYEQYF. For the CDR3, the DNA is TGTGCCAGCAGCGTAGCCCCGGGACAGACCTACGAGCAGTACTTC.

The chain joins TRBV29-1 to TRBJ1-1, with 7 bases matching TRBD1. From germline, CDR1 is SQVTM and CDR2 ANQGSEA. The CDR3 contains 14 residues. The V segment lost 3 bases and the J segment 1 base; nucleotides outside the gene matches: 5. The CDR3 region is CSVEGQSTNTEAFF. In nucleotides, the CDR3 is TGCAGCGTTGAGGGACAGTCCACGAACACTGAAGCTTTCTTT. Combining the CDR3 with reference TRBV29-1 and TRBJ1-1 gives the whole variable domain SAVISQKPSRDICQRGTSLTIQCQVDSQVTMMFWYRQQPGQSLTLIATANQGSEATYESGFVIDKFPISRPNLTFSTLTVSNMSPEDSSIYLCSVEGQSTNTEAFFGQGTRLTVV.

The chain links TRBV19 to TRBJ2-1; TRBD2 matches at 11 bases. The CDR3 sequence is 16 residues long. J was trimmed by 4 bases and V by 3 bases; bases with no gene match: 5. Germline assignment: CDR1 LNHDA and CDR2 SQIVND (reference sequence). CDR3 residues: CASSMLAGGTYNEQFF. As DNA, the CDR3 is TGTGCCAGTAGTATGCTAGCGGGAGGTACATACAATGAGCAGTTCTTC.

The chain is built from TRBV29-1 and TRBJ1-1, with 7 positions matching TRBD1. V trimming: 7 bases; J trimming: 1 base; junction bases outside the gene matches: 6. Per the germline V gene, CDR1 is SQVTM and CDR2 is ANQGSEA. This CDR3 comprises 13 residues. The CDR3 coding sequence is TGCAGCGGGACGGGACAGACGAACACTGAAGCTTTCTTT. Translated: CSGTGQTNTEAFF.

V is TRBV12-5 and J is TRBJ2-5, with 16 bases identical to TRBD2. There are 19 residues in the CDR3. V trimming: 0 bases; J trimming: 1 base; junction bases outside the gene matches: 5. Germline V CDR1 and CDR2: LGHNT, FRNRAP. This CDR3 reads CASGLVRGTSGRAQETQYF. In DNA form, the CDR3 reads TGTGCTAGTGGTTTGGTACGGGGGACTAGCGGGAGGGCCCAAGAGACCCAGTACTTC.

The CDR3 DNA reads as TGTGCCAGCAGCTCCCCTCGGGGCTATGGCTACACCTTC. It codes for CASSSPRGYGYTF. The chain employs TRBV28 and TRBJ1-2; D call uncertain. This CDR3 region has 13 residues. Germline-derived CDR1 and CDR2 are MDHEN and SYDVKM. Trimming took off 6 bases at V and 4 bases at J, with 12 bases between the two ends.

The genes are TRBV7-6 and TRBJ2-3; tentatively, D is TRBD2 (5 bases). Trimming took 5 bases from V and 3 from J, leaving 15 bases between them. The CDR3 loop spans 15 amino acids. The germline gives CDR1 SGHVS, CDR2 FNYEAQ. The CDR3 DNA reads TGTGCCAGCAGCCCCTATGGGAGAGGTACAGATACGCAGTATTTT. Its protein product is CASSPYGRGTDTQYF.

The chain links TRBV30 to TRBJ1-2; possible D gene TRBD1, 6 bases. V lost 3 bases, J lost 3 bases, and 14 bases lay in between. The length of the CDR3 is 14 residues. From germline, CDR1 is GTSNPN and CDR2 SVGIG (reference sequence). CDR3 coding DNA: TGTGCCTGGAGCCCGGACAGAGGGGACTATGGCTACACCTTC. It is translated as CAWSPDRGDYGYTF.

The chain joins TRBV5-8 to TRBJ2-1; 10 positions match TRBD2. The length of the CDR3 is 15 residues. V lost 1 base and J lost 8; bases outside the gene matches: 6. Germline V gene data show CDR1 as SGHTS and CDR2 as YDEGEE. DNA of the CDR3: TGTGCCAGCAGCTTGCACAGCGGGAGGGTCGATGAGCAGTTCTTC. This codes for CASSLHSGRVDEQFF.

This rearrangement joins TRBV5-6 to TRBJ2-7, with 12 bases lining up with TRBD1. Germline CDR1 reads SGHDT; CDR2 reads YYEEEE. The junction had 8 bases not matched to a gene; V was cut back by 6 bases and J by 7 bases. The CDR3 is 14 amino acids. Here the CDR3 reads CASTPGTGGWEQYF. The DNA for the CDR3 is TGTGCCAGCACCCCCGGGACAGGGGGCTGGGAGCAGTACTTC.

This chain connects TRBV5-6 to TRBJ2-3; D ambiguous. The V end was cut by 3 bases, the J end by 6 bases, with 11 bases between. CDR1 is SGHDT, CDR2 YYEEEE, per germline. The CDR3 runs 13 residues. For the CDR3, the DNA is TGTGCCAGCAGCTCCGCCCCACAGGATACGCAGTATTTT. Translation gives CASSSAPQDTQYF.

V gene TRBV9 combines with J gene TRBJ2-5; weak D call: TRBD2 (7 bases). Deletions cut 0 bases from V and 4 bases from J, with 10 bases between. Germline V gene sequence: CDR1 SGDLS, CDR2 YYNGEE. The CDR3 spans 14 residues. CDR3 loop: CASSVAGGLETQYF. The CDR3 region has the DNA TGTGCCAGCAGCGTAGCGGGGGGCCTAGAGACCCAGTACTTC.

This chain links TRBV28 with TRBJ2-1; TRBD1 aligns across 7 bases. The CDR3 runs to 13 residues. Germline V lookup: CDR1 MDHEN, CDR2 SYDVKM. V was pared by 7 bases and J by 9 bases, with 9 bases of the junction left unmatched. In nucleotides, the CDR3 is TGTGCCAGCACGCCCACAGGGGATACTGAGCAGTTCTTC. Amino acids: CASTPTGDTEQFF.

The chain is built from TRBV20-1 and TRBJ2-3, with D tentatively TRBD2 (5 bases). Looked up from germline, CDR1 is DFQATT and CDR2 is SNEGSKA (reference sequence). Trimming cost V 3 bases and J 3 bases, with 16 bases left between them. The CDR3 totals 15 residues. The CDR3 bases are TGCAGTGCTAGTTTATCGGGGAGCGGTACAGATACGCAGTATTTT. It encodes CSASLSGSGTDTQYF.

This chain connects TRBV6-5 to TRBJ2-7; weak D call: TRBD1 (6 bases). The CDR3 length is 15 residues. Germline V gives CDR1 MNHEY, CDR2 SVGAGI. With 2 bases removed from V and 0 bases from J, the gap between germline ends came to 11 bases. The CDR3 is CASSYTRDTSYEQYF. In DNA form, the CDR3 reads TGTGCCAGCAGTTACACTAGGGACACCTCCTACGAGCAGTACTTC.

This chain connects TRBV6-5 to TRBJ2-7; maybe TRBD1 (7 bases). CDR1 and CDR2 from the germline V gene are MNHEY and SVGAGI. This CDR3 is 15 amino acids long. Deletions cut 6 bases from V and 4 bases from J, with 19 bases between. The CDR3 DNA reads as TGTGCCAGCAGCCCCCCCGGAGGGGGCAGATACGAGCAGTACTTC. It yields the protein CASSPPGGGRYEQYF.

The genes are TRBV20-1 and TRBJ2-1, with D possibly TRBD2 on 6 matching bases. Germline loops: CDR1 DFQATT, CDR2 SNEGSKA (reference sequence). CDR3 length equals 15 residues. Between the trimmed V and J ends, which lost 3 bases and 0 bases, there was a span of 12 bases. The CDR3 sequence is CSASLAPSSYNEQFF. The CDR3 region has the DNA TGCAGTGCTAGTCTAGCGCCGAGCTCCTACAATGAGCAGTTCTTC.

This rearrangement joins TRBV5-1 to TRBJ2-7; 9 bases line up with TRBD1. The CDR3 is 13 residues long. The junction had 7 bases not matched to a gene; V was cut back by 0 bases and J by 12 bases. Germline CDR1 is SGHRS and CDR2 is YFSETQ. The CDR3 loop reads CASSLAAGQGSYF. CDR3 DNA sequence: TGCGCCAGCAGCTTGGCCGCGGGACAGGGCTCGTACTTC.

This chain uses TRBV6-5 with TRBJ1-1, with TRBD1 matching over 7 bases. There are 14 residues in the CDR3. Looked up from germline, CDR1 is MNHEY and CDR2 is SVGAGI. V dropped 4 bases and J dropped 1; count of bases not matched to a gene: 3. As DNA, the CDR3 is TGTGCCAGCAGTTCAGGACAGGCGAACACTGAAGCTTTCTTT. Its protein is CASSSGQANTEAFF.

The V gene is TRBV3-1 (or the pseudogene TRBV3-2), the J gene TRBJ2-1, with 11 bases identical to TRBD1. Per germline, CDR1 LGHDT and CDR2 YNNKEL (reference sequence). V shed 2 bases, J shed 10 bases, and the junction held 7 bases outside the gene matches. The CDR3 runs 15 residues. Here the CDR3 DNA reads TGTGCCAGCAGCCAAATGGGACAGGGGGTAAAGGAGCAGTTCTTC. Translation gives CASSQMGQGVKEQFF.

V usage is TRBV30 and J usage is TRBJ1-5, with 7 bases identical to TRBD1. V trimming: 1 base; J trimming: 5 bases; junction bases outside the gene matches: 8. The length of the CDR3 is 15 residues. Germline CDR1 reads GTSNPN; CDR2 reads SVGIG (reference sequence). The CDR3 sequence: CAWSGGTRGYQPQHF. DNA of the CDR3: TGTGCCTGGAGTGGCGGGACCAGGGGGTATCAGCCCCAGCATTTT.

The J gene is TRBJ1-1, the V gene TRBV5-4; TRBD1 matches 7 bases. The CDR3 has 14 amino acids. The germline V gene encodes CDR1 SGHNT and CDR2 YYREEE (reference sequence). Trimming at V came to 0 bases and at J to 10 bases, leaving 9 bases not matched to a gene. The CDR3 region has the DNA TGTGCCAGCAGCTTGGGGGCAGGGGGAGGAGGAGCTTTCTTT. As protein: CASSLGAGGGGAFF.